These 28 T cell receptor beta chains originate from one sample sequenced in a study of T cell responses to AZD1222 COVID-19 vaccine. Profiled with immunoSEQ multiplex PCR; TCRdb holds only in-frame clones, not every one. The sample lists 200,000 to 300,000 clones, 80% to 95% occurring once. The starting material was peripheral blood, obtained on day 0 of AZD1222 vaccination. These receptors all come from an adult in good health.

The chain has TRBV5-1 and TRBJ1-3, with D unresolved. This CDR3 spans 16 amino acids. V was clipped by 0 bases and J by 0 bases, with 10 bases between them. In germline, CDR1 is SGHRS, CDR2 YFSETQ. In nucleotides, the CDR3 is TGCGCCAGCAGCTTGGAGGGTGTGAACTCTGGAAACACCATATATTTT. Translation gives CASSLEGVNSGNTIYF.

This chain joins TRBV19 and TRBJ2-1; D may be TRBD2 (5 bases). Per the germline V gene, CDR1 is LNHDA and CDR2 is SQIVND (reference sequence). The ends were cut back, 5 bases at V and 1 base at J, with 9 bases in the middle. The CDR3 is 14 residues long. CDR3 DNA sequence: TGTGCCAGTAGTGAACGGGGATCCTACAATGAGCAGTTCTTC. This codes for CASSERGSYNEQFF.

This clone came up once. The chain carries TRBV13 and TRBJ1-6, with D unresolved. Trimming removed 3 bases at V and 6 bases at J, with 6 bases between. The length of the CDR3 is 13 residues. From germline, CDR1 is PRHDT and CDR2 FYEKMQ (reference sequence). DNA of the CDR3: TGTGCCAGCAGCTTTAAATCTAATTCACCCCTCCACTTT. Protein sequence: CASSFKSNSPLHF.

The gene calls are TRBV19 and TRBJ1-1; D not resolved. V lost 0 bases and J 0 bases, leaving 5 bases between the germline ends. The CDR3 is 14 amino acids. Germline V gene lookup returns CDR1 LNHDA and CDR2 SQIVND (reference sequence). The CDR3 region has the DNA TGTGCCAGTAGTATAGAACCAATGAACACTGAAGCTTTCTTT. The encoded protein is CASSIEPMNTEAFF.

This rearrangement joins TRBV29-1 to TRBJ1-3; no reliable D call. The CDR3 totals 14 residues. The germline V gene encodes CDR1 SQVTM and CDR2 ANQGSEA. V dropped 4 bases and J dropped 0 bases, with 10 bases sitting between them. This CDR3 is CSVALRSSGNTIYF. DNA for the CDR3: TGCAGCGTTGCACTGCGTAGCTCTGGAAACACCATATATTTT.

The rearrangement joins TRBV20-1 to TRBJ2-7; D not resolved. This CDR3 region has 11 residues. Trimming removed 5 bases from V and 0 bases from J, with 5 bases in between. The germline gives CDR1 DFQATT, CDR2 SNEGSKA (reference sequence). CDR3 DNA: TGCAGTGCTGTAGGCTCCTACGAGCAGTACTTC. Protein sequence: CSAVGSYEQYF.

The chain combines TRBV5-1 with TRBJ1-3; the D is unclear. Germline CDR1 SGHRS, CDR2 YFSETQ. V lost 4 bases and J 1 base, leaving 9 bases between the germline ends. This CDR3 has 14 amino acids. The CDR3 loop reads CASSPDPSGNTIYF. CDR3 bases: TGCGCCAGCAGCCCGGACCCTTCTGGAAACACCATATATTTT.

The chain is built from TRBV19 and TRBJ1-2, with 8 bases aligning to TRBD1. This CDR3 is built from 13 residues. The germline V gene encodes CDR1 LNHDA and CDR2 SQIVND (reference sequence). J lost 11 bases, V lost 3 bases, and 8 bases had no gene match. The CDR3: CASSIFTGGSYTF. The CDR3 DNA reads TGTGCCAGTAGTATTTTTACAGGGGGTTCTTACACCTTC.

This clone was observed a single time. V usage is TRBV10-3 and J usage is TRBJ1-5; 9 nucleotides agree with TRBD1. J gave up 2 bases and V 5 bases, and 7 bases lay outside the gene matches. The CDR3 runs 16 residues. The germline V gene encodes CDR1 ENHRY and CDR2 SYGVKD. CDR3: CAISRDRVGGNQPQHF. CDR3 bases: TGTGCCATCAGTCGGGACAGGGTGGGTGGCAATCAGCCCCAGCATTTT.

The chain employs TRBV5-1 and TRBJ2-5, with no clear D. In germline, CDR1 is SGHRS, CDR2 YFSETQ. Trimming left V 0 bases short and J 2 bases short, with 5 bases between. This CDR3 is built from 13 residues. DNA for the CDR3: TGCGCCAGCAGCTTGGAGAAGCAAGAGACCCAGTACTTC. It yields the protein CASSLEKQETQYF. The whole variable domain, remainder taken from reference TRBV5-1 and TRBJ2-5, is KAGVTQTPRYLIKTRGQQVTLSCSPISGHRSVSWYQQTPGQGLQFLFEYFSETQRNKGNFPGRFSGRQFSNSRSEMNVSTLELGDSALYLCASSLEKQETQYFGPGTRLLVL.

This clone was seen only once. CDR3 in DNA: TGTGCCAGCAGTTTCAGGGGGCTCAACACTGAAGCTTTCTTT. Protein sequence: CASSFRGLNTEAFF. This chain uses TRBV27 with TRBJ1-1; 8 bases are a match to TRBD1. Per germline, CDR1 MNHEY and CDR2 SMNVEV (reference sequence). V trimming: 3 bases; J trimming: 2 bases; junction bases outside the gene matches: 2. The CDR3 is 14 residues long.

The chain couples TRBV24-1 to TRBJ1-1; D is possibly TRBD1 (5 bases). CDR3 length: 14 amino acids. Germline V CDR1 and CDR2: KGHDR, SFDVKD. Trimming cost V 5 bases and J 0 bases, with 9 bases left between them. CDR3 nucleotides: TGTGCCACCAGTGGAGGGGCCTTGAACACTGAAGCTTTCTTT. Translation: CATSGGALNTEAFF.

This clone has only one observation. The chain joins TRBV28 to TRBJ2-1; D uncertain. Germline assignment: CDR1 MDHEN and CDR2 SYDVKM. V lost 5 bases to trimming and J lost 1 base, with 9 bases between them. The CDR3 is 14 residues long. In nucleotides, the CDR3 is TGTGCCAGCAGTCTGAGAGGATCCTACAATGAGCAGTTCTTC. Residues: CASSLRGSYNEQFF. Variable domain in full (rest from reference TRBV28 and TRBJ2-1): DVKVTQSSRYLVKRTGEKVFLECVQDMDHENMFWYRQDPGLGLRLIYFSYDVKMKEKGDIPEGYSVSREKKERFSLILESASTNQTSMYLCASSLRGSYNEQFFGPGTRLTVL.

This chain links TRBV4-2 with TRBJ2-1; 10 nucleotides align to TRBD2. Germline V gives CDR1 LGHNA, CDR2 YNFKEQ. The CDR3 covers 15 residues. V lost 4 bases, J lost 8 bases, and 8 bases stayed unmatched. The CDR3 bases are TGTGCCAGCAGCCCTTCTAGCGGGAGTAACCATGAGCAGTTCTTC. This encodes CASSPSSGSNHEQFF.

The chain carries TRBV2 and TRBJ2-3, with no clear D. CDR3 length: 14 amino acids. Germline-derived CDR1 and CDR2 are SNHLY and FYNNEI. Trimming removed 7 bases at V and 3 bases at J, with 14 bases between. This CDR3 reads CASTIVKETDTQYF. In nucleotides, the CDR3 is TGTGCCAGCACCATAGTTAAGGAGACAGATACGCAGTATTTT. Supplemented by reference TRBV2 and TRBJ2-3, the full variable domain reads EPEVTQTPSHQVTQMGQEVILRCVPISNHLYFYWYRQILGQKVEFLVSFYNNEISEKSEIFDDQFSVERPDGSNFTLKIRSTKLEDSAMYFCASTIVKETDTQYFGPGTRLTVL.

The V call is TRBV2, the J call TRBJ2-7; the match to TRBD1 covers 7 bases. With 1 base clipped from V and 3 bases from J, the junction kept 3 bases outside the gene matches. The germline CDR1 and CDR2 sequences are SNHLY and FYNNEI. This CDR3 is built from 14 residues. The CDR3, as DNA: TGTGCCAGCAGTGAAGACGGACAGGACTACGAGCAGTACTTC. Protein: CASSEDGQDYEQYF.

CDR3 DNA sequence: TGTGCCAGCTCACCCTCTTATAGCAATCAGCCCCAGCATTTT. Residues: CASSPSYSNQPQHF. The genes are TRBV18 and TRBJ1-5, with no clear D. CDR3 length: 14 amino acids. Germline V gene sequence: CDR1 KGHSH, CDR2 LQKENI. Trimming stripped 3 bases from V and 0 bases from J, with 6 bases between. Full variable domain (rest looked up from reference TRBV18 and TRBJ1-5): NAGVMQNPRHLVRRRGQEARLRCSPMKGHSHVYWYRQLPEEGLKFMVYLQKENIIDESGMPKERFSAEFPKEGPSILRIQQVVRGDSAAYFCASSPSYSNQPQHFGDGTRLSIL.

The chain has TRBV28 and TRBJ2-7; a possible D gene is TRBD1 (6 bases). CDR3 length: 14 residues. V lost 3 bases, J lost 6 bases, and 15 bases lay in between. In germline, CDR1 is MDHEN, CDR2 SYDVKM. The DNA for the CDR3 is TGTGCCAGCAGTTTTTCGACAGGCAGGATCGAGCAGTACTTC. This gives the protein CASSFSTGRIEQYF.

The J gene is TRBJ1-2, the V gene TRBV9; D unclear. V lost 4 bases and J 0 bases, leaving 13 bases between the germline ends. The germline CDR1 and CDR2 sequences are SGDLS and YYNGEE. The CDR3 covers 15 residues. As DNA, the CDR3 is TGTGCCAGCAGCTACCTTGGTTGGCCTAACTATGGCTACACCTTC. Translating gives CASSYLGWPNYGYTF. The variable domain in full, completed from reference TRBV9 and TRBJ1-2, reads DSGVTQTPKHLITATGQRVTLRCSPRSGDLSVYWYQQSLDQGLQFLIQYYNGEERAKGNILERFSAQQFPDLHSELNLSSLELGDSALYFCASSYLGWPNYGYTFGSGTRLTVV.

This chain links TRBV24-1 with TRBJ1-2; TRBD1 matches at 10 bases. The V gene end was trimmed by 5 bases and the J gene end by 0 bases; junction bases not matched to a gene: 2. Germline V gene data show CDR1 as KGHDR and CDR2 as SFDVKD. This CDR3 has 15 amino acids. This chain's CDR3 is CATSGDRGPNYGYTF. DNA of the CDR3: TGTGCCACCAGTGGAGACAGGGGGCCTAACTATGGCTACACCTTC.

The chain carries TRBV7-6 and TRBJ2-7, with 8 positions matching TRBD1. This CDR3 is 13 amino acids long. J lost 4 bases, V lost 3 bases, and 2 bases had no gene match. CDR1 is SGHVS and CDR2 is FNYEAQ in the germline V gene. In nucleotides, the CDR3 is TGTGCCAGCAGCTTGGACAGGGCATACGAGCAGTACTTC. It translates to CASSLDRAYEQYF.

With regard to this clone: A read error may produce the germline difference seen at one junction end. The chain carries TRBV5-1 and TRBJ1-2, with D tentatively TRBD1 (5 bases). This CDR3 contains 14 residues. Germline V CDR1 and CDR2: SGHRS, YFSETQ. CDR3 in amino acids: CASRLAGPNYGYTF. For the CDR3, the DNA is TGCGCCAGCAGATTGGCAGGGCCTAACTATGGCTACACCTTC.

The chain carries TRBV4-3 and TRBJ2-5; the match to TRBD2 covers 7 bases. Per germline, CDR1 LGHNA and CDR2 YSLEER. The CDR3 contains 18 residues. With V trimmed by 1 base and J by 1 base, 12 bases remained unmatched. The CDR3, as DNA: TGCGCCAGCAGCCAAGTTCGGGGTGCTAGCGGAGCCCAAGAGACCCAGTACTTC. This encodes CASSQVRGASGAQETQYF.

This clone was seen just once. The chain carries TRBV6-6 and TRBJ1-1, with no clear D. The CDR3 extends over 10 amino acids. CDR1 is MNHNY and CDR2 is SVGAGI in the germline V gene (reference sequence). Trimming pared 6 bases from V and 3 bases from J, leaving 2 bases between. The CDR3 protein is CASSYTEAFF. In DNA, the CDR3 is TGTGCCAGCAGCTACACTGAAGCTTTCTTT.

The V call is TRBV4-1, the J call TRBJ2-7, with D perhaps matching TRBD1 (5 bases). The CDR3 contains 12 residues. V was trimmed by 3 bases and J by 3 bases, leaving 6 bases between them. The germline CDR1 and CDR2 sequences are MGHRA and YSYEKL. CDR3 sequence: CASSQQGYEQYF. The DNA for the CDR3 is TGCGCCAGCAGCCAGCAGGGCTACGAGCAGTACTTC.

CDR3 amino acids: CASREGTNEKLFF. CDR3 DNA: TGTGCCTCTCGAGAAGGAACTAATGAAAAACTGTTTTTT. V and J are TRBV19 and TRBJ1-4; D is unresolved. The CDR3 loop spans 13 amino acids. CDR1 is LNHDA, CDR2 SQIVND, per germline (reference sequence). The ends were cut back, 11 bases at V and 1 base at J, with 11 bases in the middle. The variable domain in full, with the rest retrieved from reference TRBV19 and TRBJ1-4, is DGGITQSPKYLFRKEGQNVTLSCEQNLNHDAMYWYRQDPGQGLRLIYYSQIVNDFQKGDIAEGYSVSREKKESFPLTVTSAQKNPTAFYLCASREGTNEKLFFGSGTQLSVL.

V is TRBV2 and J is TRBJ2-3; TRBD2 might be the D (6 bases). V was trimmed by 7 bases and J by 1 base, leaving 18 bases between them. The CDR3 is 16 residues long. CDR1 SNHLY and CDR2 FYNNEI come from the germline V gene. In nucleotides, the CDR3 is TGTGCCAGCACCCTAGGGTTGGGGGGTGGCACAGATACGCAGTATTTT. Residues: CASTLGLGGGTDTQYF.

The rearrangement links TRBV30 to TRBJ2-7; D remains ambiguous. The ends were cut back, 0 bases at V and 5 bases at J, with 5 bases in the middle. This CDR3 contains 11 residues. The germline CDR1 and CDR2 sequences are GTSNPN and SVGIG (reference sequence). In nucleotides, the CDR3 is TGTGCCTGGAGTGTGTCAGACGAGCAGTACTTC. As protein: CAWSVSDEQYF.